These 8 T cell receptor beta chains originate from one sample sequenced in a study of T cell responses to AZD1222 COVID-19 vaccine. Generated by immunoSEQ multiplex PCR, the TCRdb table keeps only in-frame clones and is missing some. The table lists roughly 120,000 clones, about nine tenths of them singletons, with approximately 1.2% in the top ten. The specimen was peripheral blood, collected on day 0 of AZD1222 vaccination. These receptors were obtained from an adult in good health.

The chain uses TRBV7-9 and TRBJ2-3; TRBD1 aligns across 7 bases. Looked up from germline, CDR1 is SEHNR and CDR2 is FQNEAQ (reference sequence). CDR3 length equals 15 residues. J gave up 0 bases and V 4 bases, and 4 bases lay outside the gene matches. In DNA, the CDR3 is TGTGCCAGCAGCTGGGGACAGTATAGCACAGATACGCAGTATTTT. Protein: CASSWGQYSTDTQYF. The variable domain in full, completed from reference TRBV7-9 and TRBJ2-3, reads DTGVSQNPRHKITKRGQNVTFRCDPISEHNRLYWYRQTLGQGPEFLTYFQNEAQLEKSRLLSDRFSAERPKGSFSTLEIQRTEQGDSAMYLCASSWGQYSTDTQYFGPGTRLTVL.

J is TRBJ1-4 and V is TRBV5-4; possible D gene TRBD1, 6 bases. CDR1 and CDR2 from the germline V gene are SGHNT and YYREEE (reference sequence). Trimming left V 1 base short and J 8 bases short, with 12 bases between. The CDR3 spans 14 residues. CDR3 sequence reads: CASSLWGASEKLFF. The CDR3 DNA reads as TGTGCCAGCAGCTTGTGGGGGGCAAGCGAAAAACTGTTTTTT.

This chain connects TRBV4-1 to TRBJ2-7; D ambiguous. Deletions cut 4 bases from V and 5 bases from J, with 18 bases between. Germline CDR1 is MGHRA and CDR2 is YSYEKL. This CDR3 has 15 residues. The CDR3 here is CASSPRIGRPDEQYF. DNA for the CDR3: TGCGCCAGCAGCCCTCGTATAGGACGTCCGGACGAGCAGTACTTC.

The rearrangement joins TRBV9 to TRBJ2-7; TRBD2 matches at 7 bases. Trimming at V came to 3 bases and at J to 0 bases, leaving 3 bases not matched to a gene. CDR1 is SGDLS, CDR2 YYNGEE, per germline. The CDR3 totals 14 residues. CDR3 protein: CASSALADSYEQYF. In nucleotides, the CDR3 is TGTGCCAGCAGCGCCCTAGCGGACTCCTACGAGCAGTACTTC.

The J gene is TRBJ1-2, the V gene TRBV7-2; D may be TRBD1 (5 bases). The germline V gene encodes CDR1 SGHTA and CDR2 FQGNSA. The CDR3 has 14 amino acids. Between the trimmed V and J ends, which lost 1 base and 4 bases, there was a span of 10 bases. CDR3 nucleotides: TGTGCCAGCAGCTTAGAAGTGGGGGGCTATGGCTACACCTTC. It codes for CASSLEVGGYGYTF. Variable domain in full (rest from reference TRBV7-2 and TRBJ1-2): GAGVSQSPSNKVTEKGKDVELRCDPISGHTALYWYRQSLGQGLEFLIYFQGNSAPDKSGLPSDRFSAERTGGSVSTLTIQRTQQEDSAVYLCASSLEVGGYGYTFGSGTRLTVV.

The chain uses TRBV3-1 (or the pseudogene TRBV3-2) and TRBJ2-7; D is uncertain. The CDR3 totals 16 residues. Trimming took 0 bases from V and 4 from J, leaving 16 bases between them. CDR1 and CDR2 from the germline V gene are LGHDT and YNNKEL (reference sequence). The CDR3 spells CASSQDLLANHYEQYF. In DNA, the CDR3 is TGTGCCAGCAGCCAAGACCTTTTAGCAAACCATTACGAGCAGTACTTC.

The chain carries TRBV7-8 and TRBJ2-2; 7 bases agree with TRBD1. The CDR3 runs 15 residues. Germline loops: CDR1 SGHVS, CDR2 FQNEAQ. Trimming removed 1 base from V and 3 bases from J; junction bases left unmatched: 2. CDR3 sequence: CASSLDRGDTGELFF. The CDR3 nucleotides are TGTGCCAGCAGCTTAGACAGGGGAGACACCGGGGAGCTGTTTTTT.

The chain employs TRBV6-5 and TRBJ2-7; unclear D gene. CDR1 is MNHEY and CDR2 is SVGAGI in the germline V gene. V was clipped by 6 bases and J by 1 base, with 10 bases between them. The CDR3 is made up of 13 amino acids. The CDR3 reads CASRRTASYEQYF. The DNA of the CDR3 is TGTGCCAGCAGAAGGACGGCATCCTACGAGCAGTACTTC.